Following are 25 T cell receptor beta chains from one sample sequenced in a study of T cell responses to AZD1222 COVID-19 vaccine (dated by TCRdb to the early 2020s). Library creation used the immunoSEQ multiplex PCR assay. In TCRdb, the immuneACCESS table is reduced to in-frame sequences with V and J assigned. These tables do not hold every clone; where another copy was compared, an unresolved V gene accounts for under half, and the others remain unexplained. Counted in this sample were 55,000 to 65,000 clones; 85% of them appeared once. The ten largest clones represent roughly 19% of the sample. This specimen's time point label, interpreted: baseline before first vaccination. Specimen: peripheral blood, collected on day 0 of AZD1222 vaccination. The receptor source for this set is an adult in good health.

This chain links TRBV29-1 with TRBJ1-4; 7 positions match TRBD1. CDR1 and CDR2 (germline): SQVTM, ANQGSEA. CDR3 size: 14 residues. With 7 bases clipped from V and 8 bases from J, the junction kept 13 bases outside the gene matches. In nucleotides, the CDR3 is TGCAGCGCCTCAGGGGGTGTAAGTGGGGAAAAACTGTTTTTT. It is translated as CSASGGVSGEKLFF.

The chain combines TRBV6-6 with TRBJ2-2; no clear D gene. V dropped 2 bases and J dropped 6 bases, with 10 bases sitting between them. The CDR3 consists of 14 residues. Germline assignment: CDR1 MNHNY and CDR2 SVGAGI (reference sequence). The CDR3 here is CASSYPRAAGELFF. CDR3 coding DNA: TGTGCCAGCAGTTACCCTCGTGCGGCCGGGGAGCTGTTTTTT.

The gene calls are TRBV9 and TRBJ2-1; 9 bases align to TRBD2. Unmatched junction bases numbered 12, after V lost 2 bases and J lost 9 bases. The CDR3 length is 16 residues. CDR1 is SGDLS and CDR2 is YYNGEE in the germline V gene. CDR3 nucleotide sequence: TGTGCCAGCAGCGTTGGTAGCGGGGGTGTAGTCAGTGAGCAGTTCTTC. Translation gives CASSVGSGGVVSEQFF.

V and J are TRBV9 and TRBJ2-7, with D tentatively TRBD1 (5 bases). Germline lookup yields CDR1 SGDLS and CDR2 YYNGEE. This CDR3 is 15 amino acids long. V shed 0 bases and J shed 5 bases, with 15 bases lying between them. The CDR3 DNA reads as TGTGCCAGCAGCGTAGGCCAGGGCGGATTCGACGAGCAGTACTTC. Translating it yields CASSVGQGGFDEQYF.

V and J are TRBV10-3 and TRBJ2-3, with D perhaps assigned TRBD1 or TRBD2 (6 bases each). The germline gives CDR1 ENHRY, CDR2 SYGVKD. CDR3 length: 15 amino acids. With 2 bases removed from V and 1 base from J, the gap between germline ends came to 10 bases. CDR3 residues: CAISEGGQGTDTQYF. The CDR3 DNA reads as TGTGCCATCAGTGAGGGGGGGCAGGGCACAGATACGCAGTATTTT.

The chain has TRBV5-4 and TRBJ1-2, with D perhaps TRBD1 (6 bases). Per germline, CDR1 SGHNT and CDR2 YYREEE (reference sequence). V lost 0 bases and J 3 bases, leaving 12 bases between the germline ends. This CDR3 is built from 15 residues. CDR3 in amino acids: CASSLVRGADYGYTF. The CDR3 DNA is TGTGCCAGCAGCTTGGTCAGGGGAGCGGACTATGGCTACACCTTC.

The CDR3 DNA reads TGTGCCAGCAGTTCCGGGACCGGAGAAGGTCAGCAGTACTTC. It translates to CASSSGTGEGQQYF. V usage is TRBV6-5 and J usage is TRBJ2-7; D tentatively reads TRBD1 or TRBD2 (5 bases each). V dropped 4 bases and J dropped 8 bases, with 18 bases sitting between them. Per the germline V gene, CDR1 is MNHEY and CDR2 is SVGAGI. The CDR3 sequence is 14 residues long.

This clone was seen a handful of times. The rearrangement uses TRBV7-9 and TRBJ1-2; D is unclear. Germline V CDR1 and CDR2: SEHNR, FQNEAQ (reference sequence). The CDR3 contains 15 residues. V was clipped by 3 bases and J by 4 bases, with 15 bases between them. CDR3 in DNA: TGTGCCAGCAGCTTGGGAACAGCCAAACTCTATGGCTACACCTTC. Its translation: CASSLGTAKLYGYTF.

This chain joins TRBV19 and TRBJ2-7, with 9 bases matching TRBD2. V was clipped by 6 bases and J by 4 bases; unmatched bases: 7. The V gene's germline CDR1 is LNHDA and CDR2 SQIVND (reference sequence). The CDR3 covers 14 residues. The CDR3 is CASSSAGGGYEQYF. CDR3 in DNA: TGTGCCAGTAGCTCAGCGGGGGGAGGATACGAGCAGTACTTC.

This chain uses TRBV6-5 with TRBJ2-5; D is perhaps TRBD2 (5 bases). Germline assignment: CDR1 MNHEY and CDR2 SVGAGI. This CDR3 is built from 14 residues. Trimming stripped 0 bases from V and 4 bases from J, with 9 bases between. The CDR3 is CASSYSDFGETQYF. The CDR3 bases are TGTGCCAGCAGTTACTCGGACTTCGGAGAGACCCAGTACTTC.

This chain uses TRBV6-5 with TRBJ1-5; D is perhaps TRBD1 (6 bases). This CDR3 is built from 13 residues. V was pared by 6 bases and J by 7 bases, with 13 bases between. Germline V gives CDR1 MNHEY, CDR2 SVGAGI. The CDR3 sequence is CASSHRAEQPQHF. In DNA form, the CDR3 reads TGTGCCAGCAGCCACAGGGCAGAGCAGCCCCAGCATTTT.

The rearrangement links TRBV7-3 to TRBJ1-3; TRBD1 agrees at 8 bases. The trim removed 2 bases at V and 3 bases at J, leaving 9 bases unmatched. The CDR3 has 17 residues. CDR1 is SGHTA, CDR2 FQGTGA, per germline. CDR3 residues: CASSLVGAGGDGNTIYF. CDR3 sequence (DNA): TGTGCCAGCAGCTTAGTAGGAGCAGGGGGCGATGGAAACACCATATATTTT.

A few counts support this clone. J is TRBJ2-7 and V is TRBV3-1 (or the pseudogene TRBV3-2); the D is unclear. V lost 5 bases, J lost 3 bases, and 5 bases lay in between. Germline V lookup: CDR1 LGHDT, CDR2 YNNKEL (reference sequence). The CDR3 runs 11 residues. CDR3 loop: CASSENYEQYF. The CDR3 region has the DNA TGTGCCAGCAGCGAAAACTACGAGCAGTACTTC.

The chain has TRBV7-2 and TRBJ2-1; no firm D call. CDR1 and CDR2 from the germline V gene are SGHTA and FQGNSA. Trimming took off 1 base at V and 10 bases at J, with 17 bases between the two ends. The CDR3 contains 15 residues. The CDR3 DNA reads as TGTGCCAGCAGCTTAGTTGTAGGGTCGCTACCCGAGCAGTTCTTC. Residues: CASSLVVGSLPEQFF.

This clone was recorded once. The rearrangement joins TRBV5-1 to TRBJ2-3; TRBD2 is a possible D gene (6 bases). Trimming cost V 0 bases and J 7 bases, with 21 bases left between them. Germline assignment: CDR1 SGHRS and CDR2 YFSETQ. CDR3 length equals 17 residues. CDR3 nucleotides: TGCGCCAGCAGCTTGGGGGGGACTTTCTCCGCCTCCCATACGCAGTATTTT. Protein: CASSLGGTFSASHTQYF.

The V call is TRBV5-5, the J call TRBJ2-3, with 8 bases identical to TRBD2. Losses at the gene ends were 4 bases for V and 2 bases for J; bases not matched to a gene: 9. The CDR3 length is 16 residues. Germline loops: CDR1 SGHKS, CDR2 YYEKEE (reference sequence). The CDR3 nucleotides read TGTGCCAGCAGCCGCGGACTAGCCCTAGCCACAGATACGCAGTATTTT. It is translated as CASSRGLALATDTQYF.

The CDR3 nucleotides are TGTGCCAGCAGCTTAAAATTCGGCACAGGGGGCTTTCAGCCCCAGCATTTT. Its protein is CASSLKFGTGGFQPQHF. The chain has TRBV7-4 and TRBJ1-5; 9 positions match TRBD1. This CDR3 spans 17 amino acids. J was trimmed by 6 bases and V by 2 bases; bases with no gene match: 11. Germline CDR1 reads SGHVT; CDR2 reads SQSDAQ.

The CDR3 loop reads CASSLSGGRQGPMWDTEAFF. Written as DNA, the CDR3 is TGCGCCAGCAGCTTGTCGGGGGGTAGACAGGGCCCCATGTGGGACACTGAAGCTTTCTTT. The chain carries TRBV5-1 and TRBJ1-1, with 7 bases aligning to TRBD1. Trimming at V came to 1 base and at J to 3 bases, leaving 21 bases not matched to a gene. Germline loops: CDR1 SGHRS, CDR2 YFSETQ. CDR3 length: 20 residues.

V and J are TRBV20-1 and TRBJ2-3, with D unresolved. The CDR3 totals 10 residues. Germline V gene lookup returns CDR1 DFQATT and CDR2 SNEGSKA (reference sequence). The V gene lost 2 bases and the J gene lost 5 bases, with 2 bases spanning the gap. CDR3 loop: CSARRDTQYF. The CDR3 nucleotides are TGCAGTGCTAGAAGAGATACGCAGTATTTT.

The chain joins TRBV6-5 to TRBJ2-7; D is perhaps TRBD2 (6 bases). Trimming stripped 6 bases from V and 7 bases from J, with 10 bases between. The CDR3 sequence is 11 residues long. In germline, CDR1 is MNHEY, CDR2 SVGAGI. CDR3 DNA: TGTGCCAGCAGGAGCCGGGGGGAGCAGTACTTC. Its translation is CASRSRGEQYF.

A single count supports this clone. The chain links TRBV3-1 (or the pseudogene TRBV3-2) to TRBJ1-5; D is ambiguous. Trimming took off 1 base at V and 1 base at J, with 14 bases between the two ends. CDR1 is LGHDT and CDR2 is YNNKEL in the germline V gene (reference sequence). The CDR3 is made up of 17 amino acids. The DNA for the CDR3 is TGTGCCAGCAGCCAAGGAAATAGTGGGCAGAGCAATCAGCCCCAGCATTTT. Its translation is CASSQGNSGQSNQPQHF.

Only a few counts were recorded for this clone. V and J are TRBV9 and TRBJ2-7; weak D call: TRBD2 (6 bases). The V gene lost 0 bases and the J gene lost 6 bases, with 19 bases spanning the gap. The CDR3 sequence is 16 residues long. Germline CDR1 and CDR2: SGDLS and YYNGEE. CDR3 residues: CASSVEVGGSLGEQYF. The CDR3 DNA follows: TGTGCCAGCAGCGTAGAGGTTGGGGGGTCCCTTGGCGAGCAGTACTTC. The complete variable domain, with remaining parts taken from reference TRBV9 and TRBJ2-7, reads DSGVTQTPKHLITATGQRVTLRCSPRSGDLSVYWYQQSLDQGLQFLIQYYNGEERAKGNILERFSAQQFPDLHSELNLSSLELGDSALYFCASSVEVGGSLGEQYFGPGTRLTVT.

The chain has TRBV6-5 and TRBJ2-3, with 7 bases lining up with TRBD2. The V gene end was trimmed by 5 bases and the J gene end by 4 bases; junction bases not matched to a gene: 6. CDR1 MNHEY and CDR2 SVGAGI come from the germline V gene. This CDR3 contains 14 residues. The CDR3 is CASSPVRGADTQYF. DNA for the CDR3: TGTGCCAGCAGTCCTGTCCGGGGGGCAGATACGCAGTATTTT.

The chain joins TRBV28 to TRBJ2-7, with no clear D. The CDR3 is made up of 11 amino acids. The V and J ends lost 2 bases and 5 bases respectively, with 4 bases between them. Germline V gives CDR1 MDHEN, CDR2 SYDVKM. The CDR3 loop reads CASSLSHEQYF. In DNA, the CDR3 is TGTGCCAGCAGTTTAAGCCACGAGCAGTACTTC.

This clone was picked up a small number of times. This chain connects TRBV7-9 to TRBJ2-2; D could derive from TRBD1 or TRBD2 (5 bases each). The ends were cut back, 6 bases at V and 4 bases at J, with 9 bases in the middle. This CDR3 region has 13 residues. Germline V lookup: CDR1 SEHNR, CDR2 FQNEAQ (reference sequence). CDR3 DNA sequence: TGTGCCAGCAGTTGGGACGGCACCGGGGAGCTGTTTTTT. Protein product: CASSWDGTGELFF.